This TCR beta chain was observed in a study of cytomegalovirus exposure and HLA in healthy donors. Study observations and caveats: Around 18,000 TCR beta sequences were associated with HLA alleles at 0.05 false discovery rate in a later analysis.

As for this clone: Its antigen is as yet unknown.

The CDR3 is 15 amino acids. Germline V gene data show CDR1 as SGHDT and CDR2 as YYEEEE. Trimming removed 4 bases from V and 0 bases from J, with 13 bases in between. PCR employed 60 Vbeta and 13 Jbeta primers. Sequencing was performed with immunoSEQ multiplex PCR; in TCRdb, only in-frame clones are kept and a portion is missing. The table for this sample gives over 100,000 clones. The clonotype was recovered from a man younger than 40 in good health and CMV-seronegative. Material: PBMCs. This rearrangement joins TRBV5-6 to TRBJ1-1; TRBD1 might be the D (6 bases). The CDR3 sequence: CASSPGGGLNTEAFF. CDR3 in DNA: TGTGCCAGCAGCCCCGGGGGGGGGCTGAACACTGAAGCTTTCTTT.